This T cell receptor beta chain originates from a study of cytomegalovirus exposure and HLA in healthy donors. Trimming removed 2 bases from V and 7 bases from J, with 14 bases in between. The CDR3 totals 14 residues. Germline V gives CDR1 MDHEN, CDR2 SYDVKM. 13 Jbeta primers and 60 Vbeta primers were used for the PCR. The repertoire was sequenced with immunoSEQ multiplex PCR; TCRdb's copy has only in-frame clones and lacks some. The sample lists over 85,000 clones; 76% were seen once. Source material: PBMCs. V is TRBV28 and J is TRBJ1-1; weak D call: TRBD1 (6 bases). This TCR was recovered from a man aged 35 to 55 in good health and CMV-seronegative. The CDR3 loop is CASSLSRGGREAFF. CDR3 sequence (DNA): TGTGCCAGCAGTTTAAGCAGGGGAGGGCGTGAAGCTTTCTTT.